These 26 T cell receptor beta chains originate from one sample sequenced in a study of CD8+ T cells in alopecia areata. Treatment meaning: oral pan-JAK inhibitor, 5-10 mg twice daily. Extracted RNA was reverse transcribed, and the resulting cDNA served as sequencing template. The data were produced by immunoSEQ multiplex PCR, yet TCRdb's version contains in-frame clones alone and is incomplete. The sample comprises some 170,000 clones, roughly 63% of which are singletons, and around 15% rests with the top ten. The sample in question was CD4+ T cells sorted from blood, obtained between weeks 55 and 65, from a patient treated with tofacitinib. Every receptor here comes from a human donor with alopecia areata.

This chain connects TRBV23-1 to TRBJ2-1, with D perhaps TRBD1 or TRBD2 (5 bases each). TRBV23-1 is given ORF status, its function remaining uncertain. The CDR3 is 18 residues long. Trimming removed 3 bases at V and 0 bases at J, with 18 bases between. As DNA, the CDR3 is TGCGCCAGCAGTCACGACCCGGGACCGAGACCCTCCTACAATGAGCAGTTCTTC. Amino acid sequence: CASSHDPGPRPSYNEQFF.

The V gene is TRBV9, the J gene TRBJ2-1; D gene uncertain. CDR3 length equals 17 residues. The V gene's germline CDR1 is SGDLS and CDR2 YYNGEE. The V gene lost 3 bases and the J gene lost 10 bases, with 26 bases spanning the gap. In DNA, the CDR3 is TGTGCCAGCAGCGCTGGGAACCCAAGGGTCTTAGTAACAGAGCAGTTCTTC. Translation: CASSAGNPRVLVTEQFF. Combining the CDR3 with reference TRBV9 and TRBJ2-1 gives the whole variable domain DSGVTQTPKHLITATGQRVTLRCSPRSGDLSVYWYQQSLDQGLQFLIQYYNGEERAKGNILERFSAQQFPDLHSELNLSSLELGDSALYFCASSAGNPRVLVTEQFFGPGTRLTVL.

This clone was seen only a few times. V usage is TRBV18 and J usage is TRBJ1-5, with 7 bases matching TRBD1. Germline V gives CDR1 KGHSH, CDR2 LQKENI. The CDR3 has 14 amino acids. The trim removed 4 bases at V and 6 bases at J, leaving 6 bases unmatched. DNA for the CDR3: TGTGCCAGCTCACAAGGGACAGCCGGTCAGCCCCAGCATTTT. Its protein is CASSQGTAGQPQHF.

This chain uses TRBV4-2 with TRBJ2-3, with D possibly being TRBD1 (5 bases). Germline CDR1 LGHNA, CDR2 YNFKEQ. The V end was cut by 1 base, the J end by 5 bases, with 13 bases between. The CDR3 runs 15 residues. Here the CDR3 reads CASSQVALTGDTQYF. CDR3 DNA sequence: TGTGCCAGCAGCCAAGTTGCCCTAACAGGAGATACGCAGTATTTT.

V is TRBV6-5 and J is TRBJ2-5, with D unclear. Between the trimmed V and J ends, which lost 6 bases and 3 bases, there was a span of 14 bases. Per the germline V gene, CDR1 is MNHEY and CDR2 is SVGAGI. The CDR3 has 14 residues. The CDR3 sequence: CASSRRTAEETQYF. Here the CDR3 DNA reads TGTGCCAGCAGCCGTCGGACGGCAGAAGAGACCCAGTACTTC.

This clone was detected once. V is TRBV11-2 and J is TRBJ1-5; the D gene is possibly TRBD1 (6 bases). Trimming shortened V by 0 bases and J by 0 bases, and 18 bases separated the two germline ends. The CDR3 consists of 19 residues. CDR1 SGHAT and CDR2 FQNNGV come from the germline V gene. CDR3 loop: CASSLDGRVGGGSNQPQHF. CDR3 nucleotide sequence: TGTGCCAGCAGCTTAGATGGTCGGGTTGGAGGGGGTAGCAATCAGCCCCAGCATTTT.

This chain's CDR3 is CPRALRTDTQYF. Here the CDR3 DNA reads TGTCCCCGGGCCCTCAGGACAGATACGCAGTATTTT. The chain uses TRBV7-9 and TRBJ2-3; D uncertain. The germline V gene has CDR1 SEHNR and CDR2 FQNEAQ (reference sequence). The CDR3 has 12 residues.

This clone occurred a few times. The chain uses TRBV4-1 and TRBJ2-3, with 7 nucleotides matching TRBD2. The CDR3 is made up of 16 amino acids. The trim removed 3 bases at V and 4 bases at J, leaving 10 bases unmatched. Germline loops: CDR1 MGHRA, CDR2 YSYEKL. The CDR3 DNA follows: TGCGCCAGCAGCCAGGTTATGAGCGGGACCTCAGATACGCAGTATTTT. This encodes CASSQVMSGTSDTQYF.

This clone appeared a single time. J is TRBJ1-4 and V is TRBV7-9, with 9 bases that match TRBD1. Germline loops: CDR1 SEHNR, CDR2 FQNEAQ (reference sequence). The CDR3 contains 14 residues. V lost 5 bases and J lost 6; bases outside the gene matches: 4. The CDR3 sequence: CASSAGQGYEKLFF. Here the CDR3 DNA reads TGTGCCAGCAGCGCGGGACAGGGTTATGAAAAACTGTTTTTT.

The rearrangement links TRBV28 to TRBJ1-5; 7 nucleotides agree with TRBD1. V gave up 3 bases and J gave up 1 base; unmatched junction bases: 6. Germline lookup yields CDR1 MDHEN and CDR2 SYDVKM. The CDR3 runs 16 residues. CDR3 in amino acids: CASSFGPGQSNQPQHF. The CDR3 nucleotides read TGTGCCAGCAGTTTTGGCCCGGGACAGAGCAATCAGCCCCAGCATTTT. The variable domain in full, with the rest retrieved from reference TRBV28 and TRBJ1-5, is DVKVTQSSRYLVKRTGEKVFLECVQDMDHENMFWYRQDPGLGLRLIYFSYDVKMKEKGDIPEGYSVSREKKERFSLILESASTNQTSMYLCASSFGPGQSNQPQHFGDGTRLSIL.

V is TRBV20-1 and J is TRBJ2-1; no firm D call. The germline gives CDR1 DFQATT, CDR2 SNEGSKA (reference sequence). V was trimmed by 7 bases and J by 13 bases, leaving 14 bases between them. The CDR3 is made up of 10 amino acids. CDR3 sequence reads: CSVVDVHQFF. CDR3 nucleotide sequence: TGCAGTGTCGTAGACGTCCACCAGTTCTTC.

The chain employs TRBV29-1 and TRBJ1-1; a possible D gene is TRBD1 (6 bases). This CDR3 contains 13 residues. V lost 1 base and J lost 9, with 15 bases in between. Germline V gene data show CDR1 as SQVTM and CDR2 as ANQGSEA. CDR3 residues: CSVEVDKGVKAFF. The CDR3 DNA follows: TGCAGCGTTGAAGTGGATAAGGGGGTCAAAGCTTTCTTT.

The chain recombines TRBV10-3 with TRBJ2-5, with unresolved D. In germline, CDR1 is ENHRY, CDR2 SYGVKD. The CDR3 contains 13 residues. The V gene lost 4 bases and the J gene lost 2 bases, with 8 bases spanning the gap. The CDR3 protein is CAISGADQETQYF. In DNA, the CDR3 is TGTGCCATCAGTGGGGCAGATCAAGAGACCCAGTACTTC.

Only a few counts were recorded for this clone. CDR3 residues: CASSLSSARDTQYF. The CDR3 DNA reads TGTGCCAGCAGCTTGAGTTCGGCGCGGGATACGCAGTATTTT. The chain joins TRBV5-6 to TRBJ2-3; D is ambiguous. CDR3 length equals 14 residues. Between the trimmed V and J ends, which lost 1 base and 6 bases, there was a span of 12 bases. Germline CDR1 is SGHDT and CDR2 is YYEEEE.

This clone was observed a few times. V is TRBV11-2 and J is TRBJ1-1; 8 bases fit TRBD1. Trimming at V came to 5 bases and at J to 1 base, leaving 15 bases not matched to a gene. The CDR3 contains 18 residues. The germline CDR1 and CDR2 sequences are SGHAT and FQNNGV. CDR3 amino acids: CASSVKGRGPLGNTEAFF. The DNA for the CDR3 is TGTGCCAGCAGCGTTAAGGGCAGGGGGCCACTCGGGAACACTGAAGCTTTCTTT.

V is TRBV29-1 and J is TRBJ1-1, with 8 bases fitting TRBD1. V was pared by 4 bases and J by 0 bases, with 4 bases of the junction left unmatched. CDR1 SQVTM and CDR2 ANQGSEA come from the germline V gene. The CDR3 runs to 14 residues. CDR3 nucleotide sequence: TGCAGCGTTGGGACAGGGATCATGAACACTGAAGCTTTCTTT. This sequence encodes CSVGTGIMNTEAFF. Looking up the rest from reference TRBV29-1 and TRBJ1-1 gives the full variable domain: SAVISQKPSRDICQRGTSLTIQCQVDSQVTMMFWYRQQPGQSLTLIATANQGSEATYESGFVIDKFPISRPNLTFSTLTVSNMSPEDSSIYLCSVGTGIMNTEAFFGQGTRLTVV.

The chain is built from TRBV30 and TRBJ1-5; D not certain. Germline lookup yields CDR1 GTSNPN and CDR2 SVGIG (reference sequence). Trimming took 5 bases from V and 5 from J, leaving 13 bases between them. The CDR3 covers 13 residues. In DNA form, the CDR3 reads TGTGCCTGGGGATTGGGCAGAGATCAGCCCCAGCATTTT. Translation: CAWGLGRDQPQHF.

This clone has just one count. The genes are TRBV19 and TRBJ2-1; D ambiguous. The CDR3 runs to 15 residues. Per the germline V gene, CDR1 is LNHDA and CDR2 is SQIVND (reference sequence). V was cut by 2 bases and J by 0 bases, with 8 bases left in between. Here the CDR3 reads CASSITTGSYNEQFF. Written as DNA, the CDR3 is TGTGCCAGTAGTATAACTACTGGCTCCTACAATGAGCAGTTCTTC.

The chain joins TRBV30 to TRBJ1-5, with D uncertain. Germline V CDR1 and CDR2: GTSNPN, SVGIG (reference sequence). The CDR3 runs to 13 residues. Deletions cut 0 bases from V and 7 bases from J, with 10 bases between. CDR3 DNA sequence: TGTGCCTGGAGTGTACAACCCCAGCAGCCCCAGCATTTT. It specifies CAWSVQPQQPQHF.

CDR3 in amino acids: CGTSGPSTDTQYF. CDR3 in DNA: TGCGGGACTAGCGGGCCAAGCACAGATACGCAGTATTTT. The V and J genes are TRBV29-1 and TRBJ2-3; 12 bases are a match to TRBD2. The CDR3 is 13 residues long. Germline values: CDR1 SQVTM, CDR2 ANQGSEA.

The rearrangement links TRBV5-1 to TRBJ2-1; D not certain. Germline assignment: CDR1 SGHRS and CDR2 YFSETQ. The CDR3 spans 16 residues. Trimming removed 4 bases at V and 0 bases at J, with 14 bases between. The CDR3: CASSPTPWSSYNEQFF. The DNA of the CDR3 is TGCGCCAGCAGCCCCACGCCTTGGAGCTCCTACAATGAGCAGTTCTTC.

The V gene is TRBV29-1, the J gene TRBJ2-1, with unresolved D. The V end was cut by 7 bases, the J end by 9 bases, with 13 bases between. Germline values: CDR1 SQVTM, CDR2 ANQGSEA. The CDR3 has 11 amino acids. The CDR3 DNA reads as TGCAGCGCTCGAGTGAATCGTGAGCAGTTCTTC. Amino acids: CSARVNREQFF.

The V gene is TRBV29-1, the J gene TRBJ2-3; a weak D match, TRBD1 (5 bases). V was cut by 4 bases and J by 0 bases, with 11 bases left in between. Germline V CDR1 and CDR2: SQVTM, ANQGSEA. CDR3 length equals 14 residues. The CDR3, as DNA: TGCAGCGTTGGGCAGGGCTTTAGCACAGATACGCAGTATTTT. Its protein is CSVGQGFSTDTQYF.

This clone was observed once. The V gene is TRBV4-1, the J gene TRBJ1-1; D might be TRBD1 (5 bases). Germline loops: CDR1 MGHRA, CDR2 YSYEKL. Trimming removed 7 bases from V and 1 base from J, with 22 bases in between. This CDR3 comprises 17 residues. The CDR3 is CASKELRWGEENTEAFF. The CDR3 DNA reads TGCGCCAGCAAGGAGTTACGGTGGGGCGAGGAGAACACTGAAGCTTTCTTT.

This chain joins TRBV27 and TRBJ1-1; 7 positions agree with TRBD1. The V gene's germline CDR1 is MNHEY and CDR2 SMNVEV (reference sequence). The CDR3 covers 16 residues. V lost 5 bases to trimming and J lost 2 bases; unmatched junction nucleotides: 11. CDR3 DNA sequence: TGTGCCAGCAGTAGAACAGGGGCCCCATTCAACACTGAAGCTTTCTTT. As protein: CASSRTGAPFNTEAFF.

The chain has TRBV11-2 and TRBJ2-7; D call uncertain. The germline V and J ends were trimmed by 1 base and 2 bases, with 9 bases remaining between them. The CDR3 totals 14 residues. Looked up from germline, CDR1 is SGHAT and CDR2 is FQNNGV. The CDR3 bases are TGTGCCAGCAGCTTAGCCAGAGAAGCCTACGAGCAGTACTTC. Translated: CASSLAREAYEQYF.